Below are 26 T cell receptor beta chains sequenced from a single sample in a study of T cell clones after liver transplantation. Sequencing used immunoSEQ multiplex PCR; TCRdb keeps in-frame clones, though not all of them. The table records tens of thousands of clones, over 70% of them present only once. Sequencing used CD4+ T cells from blood, obtained before liver transplant. The receptor source for this set is a human donor who received a liver transplant.

J is TRBJ1-2 and V is TRBV2; no clear D gene. Per germline, CDR1 SNHLY and CDR2 FYNNEI. V dropped 2 bases and J dropped 3 bases, with 10 bases sitting between them. There are 14 residues in the CDR3. The CDR3 bases are TGTGCCAGCAGTGAACAGGCAGAGTACTATGGCTACACCTTC. This gives the protein CASSEQAEYYGYTF.

This clone was recorded a few times. The gene calls are TRBV27 and TRBJ1-5, with D unresolved. There are 14 residues in the CDR3. The V gene's germline CDR1 is MNHEY and CDR2 SMNVEV (reference sequence). Trimming took 6 bases from V and 0 from J, leaving 9 bases between them. CDR3 nucleotide sequence: TGTGCCAGCAGGGGCGGGAATAGCAATCAGCCCCAGCATTTT. It is translated as CASRGGNSNQPQHF.

This clone was found many times. This chain uses TRBV7-2 with TRBJ1-5; 7 nucleotides match TRBD1. V lost 0 bases to trimming and J lost 7 bases; unmatched junction nucleotides: 12. Germline V CDR1 and CDR2: SGHTA, FQGNSA. The CDR3 runs to 17 residues. CDR3 sequence reads: CASSLAGVGGGWQPQHF. For the CDR3, the DNA is TGTGCCAGCAGCTTAGCGGGAGTAGGGGGCGGTTGGCAGCCCCAGCATTTT.

This rearrangement joins TRBV2 to TRBJ1-4, with 7 bases lining up with TRBD1. Losses at the gene ends were 6 bases for V and 8 bases for J; bases not matched to a gene: 9. CDR1 is SNHLY, CDR2 FYNNEI, per germline. The CDR3 has 14 amino acids. The CDR3 DNA reads as TGTGCCAGCAGGGGGGACAGCGAAGGAGAAAAACTGTTTTTT. Translated, it gives CASRGDSEGEKLFF.

This clone was seen ten or more times. The chain links TRBV7-2 to TRBJ2-1; 10 nucleotides match TRBD1. Trimming at V came to 5 bases and at J to 9 bases, leaving 10 bases not matched to a gene. The CDR3 has 15 residues. Germline V gives CDR1 SGHTA, CDR2 FQGNSA. The CDR3, as DNA: TGTGCCAGCAGCAGCCCCGGGACAGGGGCCCCTGAGCAGTTCTTC. Protein sequence: CASSSPGTGAPEQFF.

V and J are TRBV10-3 and TRBJ2-5; 7 nucleotides align to TRBD2. Trimming removed 0 bases from V and 4 bases from J; junction bases left unmatched: 2. Germline V gives CDR1 ENHRY, CDR2 SYGVKD. CDR3 length: 14 residues. The CDR3, as DNA: TGTGCCATCAGTGAGTCGGGGGGGGTAGAGACCCAGTACTTC. Translated, it gives CAISESGGVETQYF.

The chain employs TRBV7-9 and TRBJ1-6, with 9 bases fitting TRBD1. The V and J ends lost 0 bases and 7 bases, in that order; junction bases with no gene match: 7. Germline lookup yields CDR1 SEHNR and CDR2 FQNEAQ (reference sequence). CDR3 length equals 17 residues. The CDR3 DNA sequence: TGTGCCAGCAGCTTAGCCCTCGGGACAGGGACGAATTCACCCCTCCACTTT. This encodes CASSLALGTGTNSPLHF.

The chain recombines TRBV28 with TRBJ2-7; D remains unclear. Trimming took off 10 bases at V and 3 bases at J, with 19 bases between the two ends. Germline CDR1 is MDHEN and CDR2 is SYDVKM. The CDR3 has 14 amino acids. CDR3: CATENRVSNYEQYF. In DNA, the CDR3 is TGTGCCACCGAAAACCGGGTGTCAAACTACGAGCAGTACTTC.

The rearrangement links TRBV7-9 to TRBJ2-1; 14 nucleotides match TRBD2. V lost 4 bases and J lost 8; bases outside the gene matches: 4. Germline values: CDR1 SEHNR, CDR2 FQNEAQ (reference sequence). The CDR3 runs 15 residues. The CDR3 reads CASSSGLAGEYEQFF. The DNA of the CDR3 is TGTGCCAGCAGCTCGGGACTAGCGGGGGAGTATGAGCAGTTCTTC.

The DNA for the CDR3 is TGTGCCAGCAGCTTAGGTTACCACAGCTCTGGAAACACCATATATTTT. Protein product: CASSLGYHSSGNTIYF. The chain employs TRBV7-2 and TRBJ1-3, with D unclear. The CDR3 length is 16 residues. In germline, CDR1 is SGHTA, CDR2 FQGNSA. V lost 1 base to trimming and J lost 0 bases, with 10 bases between them.

The genes are TRBV18 and TRBJ2-1; TRBD2 might be the D (5 bases). Per the germline V gene, CDR1 is KGHSH and CDR2 is LQKENI. The CDR3 sequence is 15 residues long. The V end was cut by 3 bases, the J end by 4 bases, with 13 bases between. The DNA of the CDR3 is TGTGCCAGCTCACCCACGGTTCGGGGATACAATGAGCAGTTCTTC. It encodes CASSPTVRGYNEQFF.

This clone was seen a handful of times. The rearrangement joins TRBV10-3 to TRBJ2-7, with 13 bases lining up with TRBD2. V shed 7 bases, J shed 6 bases, and the junction held 9 bases outside the gene matches. Germline V lookup: CDR1 ENHRY, CDR2 SYGVKD. The CDR3 is 15 amino acids. The DNA for the CDR3 is TGTGCCATCACGGGGACTAGCGGGGATACCCTCGAGCAGTACTTC. Translation gives CAITGTSGDTLEQYF.

This clone has a handful of counts. The rearrangement uses TRBV28 and TRBJ1-6, with unresolved D. The CDR3 runs to 13 residues. Trimming stripped 4 bases from V and 10 bases from J, with 11 bases between. CDR1 and CDR2 (germline): MDHEN, SYDVKM. CDR3 nucleotide sequence: TGTGCCAGCAGTTCCAGACAAGGCTCACCCCTCCACTTT. It specifies CASSSRQGSPLHF. Variable domain in full (rest from reference TRBV28 and TRBJ1-6): DVKVTQSSRYLVKRTGEKVFLECVQDMDHENMFWYRQDPGLGLRLIYFSYDVKMKEKGDIPEGYSVSREKKERFSLILESASTNQTSMYLCASSSRQGSPLHFGNGTRLTVT.

The chain joins TRBV19 to TRBJ2-5, with TRBD2 matching over 8 bases. The CDR3 spans 13 residues. Germline values: CDR1 LNHDA, CDR2 SQIVND (reference sequence). Trimming cost V 3 bases and J 4 bases; bases outside gene matches: 1. The CDR3 protein is CASSIGRAETQYF. The DNA of the CDR3 is TGTGCCAGTAGTATCGGGAGGGCAGAGACCCAGTACTTC.

The chain has TRBV7-2 and TRBJ2-7, with D perhaps matching TRBD2 (5 bases). Trimming removed 1 base at V and 4 bases at J, with 8 bases between. Per the germline V gene, CDR1 is SGHTA and CDR2 is FQGNSA. The CDR3 loop spans 13 amino acids. The CDR3 here is CASSLEREYEQYF. The DNA of the CDR3 is TGTGCCAGCAGCTTAGAACGGGAATACGAGCAGTACTTC.

This clone has only a few counts. The chain links TRBV7-9 to TRBJ1-1, with no clear D. This CDR3 comprises 10 residues. The ends were cut back, 3 bases at V and 6 bases at J, with 2 bases in the middle. Germline assignment: CDR1 SEHNR and CDR2 FQNEAQ (reference sequence). The CDR3 reads CASSFAEAFF. In DNA, the CDR3 is TGTGCCAGCAGCTTCGCTGAAGCTTTCTTT.

CDR3 protein: CASSLNAGNSGNTIYF. CDR3 bases: TGTGCCAGCAGCTTAAATGCGGGGAACTCTGGAAACACCATATATTTT. This chain joins TRBV7-3 and TRBJ1-3; D gene ambiguous. Trimming left V 1 base short and J 0 bases short, with 10 bases between. CDR1 and CDR2 (germline): SGHTA, FQGTGA. This CDR3 spans 16 amino acids.

This chain links TRBV29-1 with TRBJ2-3, with D possibly being TRBD1 (6 bases). Germline V lookup: CDR1 SQVTM, CDR2 ANQGSEA. The V end lost 3 bases, the J end lost 4 bases, and 11 bases lay between the germline ends. The length of the CDR3 is 13 residues. CDR3 in DNA: TGCAGCGTTGACAGGGGCGGAGCAGATACGCAGTATTTT. This sequence encodes CSVDRGGADTQYF.

This clone was counted at least ten times. The DNA for the CDR3 is TGTGCCAGCAGCCCTCAGGGGGTATTGACCTATGGCTACACCTTC. This gives the protein CASSPQGVLTYGYTF. The chain links TRBV5-6 to TRBJ1-2; 7 nucleotides match TRBD1. V lost 4 bases to trimming and J lost 4 bases; unmatched junction nucleotides: 10. The CDR3 is made up of 15 amino acids. Germline values: CDR1 SGHDT, CDR2 YYEEEE.

The genes are TRBV7-3 and TRBJ2-4; 8 positions agree with TRBD2. V lost 2 bases and J lost 7; bases outside the gene matches: 13. The length of the CDR3 is 17 residues. Per the germline V gene, CDR1 is SGHTA and CDR2 is FQGTGA. CDR3 nucleotides: TGTGCCAGCAGCTTAGGGCGGGGGGTACCCGGAGGGAACATTCAGTACTTC. Its protein is CASSLGRGVPGGNIQYF.

The gene calls are TRBV30 and TRBJ2-3; D may be TRBD1 (5 bases). Germline values: CDR1 GTSNPN, CDR2 SVGIG (reference sequence). The CDR3 has 13 residues. V lost 4 bases and J 2 bases, leaving 10 bases between the germline ends. Here the CDR3 reads CAWTLRATDTQYF. The CDR3 region has the DNA TGTGCCTGGACCCTCAGGGCCACAGATACGCAGTATTTT.

This clone was observed a handful of times. The V gene is TRBV6-1, the J gene TRBJ1-1, with TRBD1 identical over 8 bases. CDR1 and CDR2 (germline): MNHNS, SASEGT. The CDR3 runs to 14 residues. The J segment lost 3 bases and the V segment lost 7 bases, leaving 7 bases of the junction unmatched. As DNA, the CDR3 is TGTGCCAGCAAGGACAGGGTTGATTACACTGAAGCTTTCTTT. Translation gives CASKDRVDYTEAFF.

The chain is built from TRBV29-1 and TRBJ1-5, with 9 bases lining up with TRBD1. Germline trimming cut 4 bases from V and 4 bases from J; bases unmatched to any gene: 5. From germline, CDR1 is SQVTM and CDR2 ANQGSEA. The CDR3 consists of 14 residues. The CDR3 coding sequence is TGCAGCGTTGTCGGACAGGGGTTGAATCAGCCCCAGCATTTT. It is translated as CSVVGQGLNQPQHF.

This chain links TRBV19 with TRBJ2-5, with 8 bases lining up with TRBD1. Trimming cost V 5 bases and J 5 bases; bases outside gene matches: 4. CDR3 length equals 13 residues. The germline V gene has CDR1 LNHDA and CDR2 SQIVND (reference sequence). The CDR3 nucleotides read TGTGCCAGTAGTCCGGACAGGGATGAGACCCAGTACTTC. The encoded protein is CASSPDRDETQYF.

There are a few counts of this clone. The chain recombines TRBV10-3 with TRBJ1-4; 7 nucleotides agree with TRBD1. Losses at the gene ends were 6 bases for V and 3 bases for J; bases not matched to a gene: 4. CDR3 length equals 14 residues. Germline lookup yields CDR1 ENHRY and CDR2 SYGVKD. This CDR3 is CAISPGQPNEKLFF. The DNA of the CDR3 is TGTGCCATCAGCCCGGGACAGCCTAATGAAAAACTGTTTTTT.

The V gene is TRBV6-1, the J gene TRBJ1-2; 9 bases match TRBD1. The CDR3 is 15 residues long. After removal of 1 base from V and 3 bases from J, the junction contained 3 bases not matched to a gene. Germline CDR1 MNHNS, CDR2 SASEGT. The CDR3 region is CASSEGTGADYGYTF. CDR3 DNA: TGTGCCAGCAGTGAAGGGACAGGGGCGGACTATGGCTACACCTTC.